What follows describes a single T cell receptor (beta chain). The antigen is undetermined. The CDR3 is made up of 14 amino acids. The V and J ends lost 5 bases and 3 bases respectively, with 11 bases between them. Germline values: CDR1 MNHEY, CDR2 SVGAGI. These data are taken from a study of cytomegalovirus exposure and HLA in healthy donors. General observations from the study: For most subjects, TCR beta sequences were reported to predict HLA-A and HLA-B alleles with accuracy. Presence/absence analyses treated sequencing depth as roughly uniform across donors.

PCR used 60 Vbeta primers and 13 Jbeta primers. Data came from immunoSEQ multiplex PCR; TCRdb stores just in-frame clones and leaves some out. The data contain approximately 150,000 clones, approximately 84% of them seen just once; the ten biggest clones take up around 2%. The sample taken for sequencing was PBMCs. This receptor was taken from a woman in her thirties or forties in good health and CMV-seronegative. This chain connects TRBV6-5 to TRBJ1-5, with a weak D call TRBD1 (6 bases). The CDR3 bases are TGTGCCAGCAGTCGTGGACAGATCAATCAGCCCCAGCATTTT. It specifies CASSRGQINQPQHF.